The sequence of this TCR beta chain was determined in a study of cytomegalovirus exposure and HLA in healthy donors. Study overall: For the approximately 360 genotyped donors, more than 65% fell within the Caucasian-associated ancestry cluster. Regarding the study as a whole: The sole available immune exposure information was CMV serostatus.

In regard to this clone: Its target is not known.

Trimming removed 0 bases at V and 0 bases at J, with 12 bases between. The CDR3 loop spans 18 amino acids. CDR1 is LGHNA, CDR2 YSLEER, per germline. PCR used 60 Vbeta primers and 13 Jbeta primers. The data were produced by immunoSEQ multiplex PCR, yet TCRdb's version contains in-frame clones alone and is incomplete. This sample has hundreds of thousands of clones, with more than 85% found just once. The V and J genes are TRBV4-3 and TRBJ1-6; D gene uncertain. The clonotype was recovered from a woman aged 18-29 years in good health and CMV-seronegative. Input material: PBMCs. The CDR3 DNA reads as TGCGCCAGCAGCCAAGAAGTTGGCGGAAACTCCTATAATTCACCCCTCCACTTT. As protein: CASSQEVGGNSYNSPLHF.